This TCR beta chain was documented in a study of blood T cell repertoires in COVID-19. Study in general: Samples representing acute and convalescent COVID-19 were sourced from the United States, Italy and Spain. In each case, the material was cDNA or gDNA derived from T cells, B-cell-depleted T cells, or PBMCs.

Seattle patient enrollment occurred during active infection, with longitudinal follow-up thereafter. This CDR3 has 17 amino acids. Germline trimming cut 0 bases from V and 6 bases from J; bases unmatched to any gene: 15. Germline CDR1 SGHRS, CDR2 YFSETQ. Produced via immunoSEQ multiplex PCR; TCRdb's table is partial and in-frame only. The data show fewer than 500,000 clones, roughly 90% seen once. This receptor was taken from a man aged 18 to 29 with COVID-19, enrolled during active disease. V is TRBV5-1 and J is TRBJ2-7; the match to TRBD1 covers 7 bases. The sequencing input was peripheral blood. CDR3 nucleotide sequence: TGCGCCAGCAGCTTGGCCGATGGTTTGACAGGGCCCTCCGAGCAGTACTTC. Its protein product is CASSLADGLTGPSEQYF.